One TCR beta chain is described in this entry. The trim removed 4 bases at V and 6 bases at J, leaving 15 bases unmatched. The CDR3 loop spans 16 amino acids. These data belong to a study of cytomegalovirus exposure and HLA in healthy donors. Sequencing used immunoSEQ multiplex PCR; TCRdb keeps in-frame clones, though not all of them. The table lists roughly 200,000 clones, about 81% of them singletons. The sequence was obtained from a woman aged 25 to 45 in good health and CMV-seronegative. The chain joins TRBV5-3 to TRBJ2-5; TRBD1 aligns across 7 bases. TRBV5-3 is an ORF, with its function uncertain. The sample consisted of PBMCs. The CDR3 sequence: CARSVRQGLDRQTQYF. The CDR3 DNA sequence: TGTGCCAGAAGCGTCCGACAGGGCCTGGATCGGCAGACCCAGTACTTC.